This is a list of T cell receptor beta chains from one sample in a study of CD8+ T cells in alopecia areata. Only in-frame clones appear in the TCRdb table, and some are missing; sequencing was by immunoSEQ multiplex PCR. The repertoire includes about 200,000 clones, more than 50% of them detected once, and about 5.3% sits in the top ten. Material for sequencing was CD8+ T cells sorted from blood. All receptors come from a human donor in good health. CDR3s include the opening cysteine and the closing phenylalanine or tryptophan. Fields, in order: CDR3 DNA, CDR3 protein, clone size, V gene, J gene, D gene. A D gene is named only where the DNA matches it firmly. Some rows mark clone size as missing; the rest say once, few, many or name a class of expanded clone.

DNA: TGTGCCAGTAGTATAACTGCGAGGTCCACTGAAGCTTTCTTT
CDR3: CASSITARSTEAFF
size: few
V: TRBV19
J: TRBJ1-1
D: .

DNA: TGTGCCAGCAGTGAATCCGGTCGGCGAAATGAAAAACTGTTTTTT
CDR3: CASSESGRRNEKLFF
size: .
V: TRBV25-1
J: TRBJ1-4
D: .

DNA: TGTGCCTGGAGTCCGCGGACAGGGCCCGACCCACCTAGCCAGCAGTTCTTC
CDR3: CAWSPRTGPDPPSQQFF
size: .
V: TRBV30
J: TRBJ2-1
D: TRBD1

DNA: TGTGCCACTCGAGGGGCAGACAGGGGAGAGACCCAGTACTTC
CDR3: CATRGADRGETQYF
size: .
V: TRBV2
J: TRBJ2-5
D: TRBD1

DNA: TGTGCCAGCAGTTTAGGGACCCCGGACACTGAAGCTTTCTTT
CDR3: CASSLGTPDTEAFF
size: few
V: TRBV27
J: TRBJ1-1
D: .

DNA: TGTGCCAGCAGCCAGAGGACAGCCAGTGTAGGCTACACCTTC
CDR3: CASSQRTASVGYTF
size: .
V: TRBV6-6
J: TRBJ1-2
D: .

DNA: TGTGCCAGCAGGGAGACATTCTCCTACGAGCAGTACTTC
CDR3: CASRETFSYEQYF
size: .
V: TRBV6-1
J: TRBJ2-7
D: .

DNA: TGCGCCAGCAGTGACGGTACAGGCAATCAGCCCCAGCATTTT
CDR3: CASSDGTGNQPQHF
size: few
V: TRBV10-1
J: TRBJ1-5
D: .

DNA: TGTGCCACCAGCAGAGACAGGGACATTGTTTCACCCCTCCACTTT
CDR3: CATSRDRDIVSPLHF
size: .
V: TRBV15
J: TRBJ1-6
D: .

DNA: TGCAGCGTCGGCGGAGGCAGGGCCTCCTACGAGCAGTACTTC
CDR3: CSVGGGRASYEQYF
size: .
V: TRBV29-1
J: TRBJ2-7
D: .

DNA: TGTGCCAGTAGCCAGTACCCGCAGGGCAATCAGCCCCAGCATTTT
CDR3: CASSQYPQGNQPQHF
size: .
V: TRBV19
J: TRBJ1-5
D: .

DNA: TGCGCCAGCAGCTTGGCACAGGGGAGTTACAATGAGCAGTTCTTC
CDR3: CASSLAQGSYNEQFF
size: .
V: TRBV5-1
J: TRBJ2-1
D: TRBD1

DNA: TGTGCCAGCAGTTACGGCTCCCTGGGGTACGAGCAGTACTTC
CDR3: CASSYGSLGYEQYF
size: .
V: TRBV6-5
J: TRBJ2-7
D: .

DNA: TGTGCCAGCAACGAACCGGGACAGGGCTCCTACGAGCAGTACTTC
CDR3: CASNEPGQGSYEQYF
size: .
V: TRBV7-9
J: TRBJ2-7
D: TRBD1

DNA: TGCAGCGTTGTTAAGGACCCATACTATGGCTACACCTTC
CDR3: CSVVKDPYYGYTF
size: .
V: TRBV29-1
J: TRBJ1-2
D: .

DNA: TGCGCCAGCAGCCCGTGGGGAGAGGGACAGGATTACAATGAGCAGTTCTTC
CDR3: CASSPWGEGQDYNEQFF
size: .
V: TRBV5-1
J: TRBJ2-1
D: TRBD1

DNA: TGTGCCAGCACCCCCGGGAGGGCCTATGGCTACACCTTC
CDR3: CASTPGRAYGYTF
size: .
V: TRBV13
J: TRBJ1-2
D: .

DNA: TGTGCCAGCAGCTTAGCGAATGAGCAGTTCTTC
CDR3: CASSLANEQFF
size: few
V: TRBV7-9
J: TRBJ2-1
D: .

DNA: TGTGCCAGCAGCGTAGGTGATCAGCCCCAGCATTTT
CDR3: CASSVGDQPQHF
size: .
V: TRBV9
J: TRBJ1-5
D: .

DNA: TGCAGCGTTTACGACAGGACAAGCTCCTACGAGCAGTACTTC
CDR3: CSVYDRTSSYEQYF
size: .
V: TRBV29-1
J: TRBJ2-7
D: .

DNA: TGTGCCAGCAGCTTGCAAGGGGATGCCGGGGAGCTGTTTTTT
CDR3: CASSLQGDAGELFF
size: .
V: TRBV7-6
J: TRBJ2-2
D: .

DNA: TGTGCCTGGAGTGATTTTAGCGGGGGGTACCCAGATACGCAGTATTTT
CDR3: CAWSDFSGGYPDTQYF
size: .
V: TRBV30
J: TRBJ2-3
D: TRBD2

DNA: TGTGCCAGCAGCCCCGCCCGGGGGACCTACGAGCAGTACTTC
CDR3: CASSPARGTYEQYF
size: .
V: TRBV7-9
J: TRBJ2-7
D: .

DNA: TGTGCCAGCAGTTACTTTCCAGGAACCTATGGCTACACCTTC
CDR3: CASSYFPGTYGYTF
size: .
V: TRBV6-7
J: TRBJ1-2
D: .

DNA: TGTGCCAGCAGCTTGCAGGGCCCCAGGGAGCAGTTCTTC
CDR3: CASSLQGPREQFF
size: .
V: TRBV7-7
J: TRBJ2-1
D: .

DNA: TGTGCCAGCAGTACGCTAGGGCCTCAGGAGACCCAGTACTTC
CDR3: CASSTLGPQETQYF
size: few
V: TRBV27
J: TRBJ2-5
D: .

DNA: TGTGCCAGCAGCTCGGGGGATATCCTCTACGAGCAGTACTTC
CDR3: CASSSGDILYEQYF
size: .
V: TRBV7-8
J: TRBJ2-7
D: .

DNA: TGCAGCGTTGAATTCCCATCCATAGAGGCCCAGTACTTC
CDR3: CSVEFPSIEAQYF
size: .
V: TRBV29-1
J: TRBJ2-5
D: .

DNA: TGTGCCAGCAGCCCGGTGAGCGGGACCGATACGCAGTATTTT
CDR3: CASSPVSGTDTQYF
size: .
V: TRBV7-9
J: TRBJ2-3
D: TRBD2

DNA: TGTGCCAGCAGGGCCGCCGAGGCGACCTATAATTCACCCCTCCACTTT
CDR3: CASRAAEATYNSPLHF
size: .
V: TRBV7-9
J: TRBJ1-6
D: .

DNA: TGTGCCAGCAGTCCTCGGAGCAATCAGCCCCAGCATTTT
CDR3: CASSPRSNQPQHF
size: few
V: TRBV27
J: TRBJ1-5
D: .

DNA: TGTGCCAGCAGTTTGCAAGAAACCTACGAGCAGTACTTC
CDR3: CASSLQETYEQYF
size: few
V: TRBV27
J: TRBJ2-7
D: .

DNA: TGTGCCAGCGGACCGACTAGCGGGGTTACAGATACGCAGTATTTT
CDR3: CASGPTSGVTDTQYF
size: .
V: TRBV6-6
J: TRBJ2-3
D: TRBD2

DNA: TGCAGCGCAACACAGGGACCTTCAGATACGCAGTATTTT
CDR3: CSATQGPSDTQYF
size: .
V: TRBV29-1
J: TRBJ2-3
D: .

DNA: TGCGCCAGCAGTCCCGGGGTCTCTGGGGCCAACGTCCTGACTTTC
CDR3: CASSPGVSGANVLTF
size: .
V: TRBV4-1
J: TRBJ2-6
D: .

DNA: TGTGCCAGCAGCCCAGCCTCTAGCGGGCCCCTATTCATCCAAGAGACCCAGTACTTC
CDR3: CASSPASSGPLFIQETQYF
size: once
V: TRBV7-8
J: TRBJ2-5
D: TRBD2

DNA: TGTGCCAGCAGTTACTCGGGGGGGTTGAACACTGAAGCTTTCTTT
CDR3: CASSYSGGLNTEAFF
size: few
V: TRBV6-5
J: TRBJ1-1
D: .

DNA: TGTGCCAGCAGCGTAGGGCAGGCGACCTCCTACGAGCAGTACTTC
CDR3: CASSVGQATSYEQYF
size: .
V: TRBV9
J: TRBJ2-7
D: .

DNA: TGCGCCAGCAGCTCTTTGGACAGCTACGAGCAGTACTTC
CDR3: CASSSLDSYEQYF
size: .
V: TRBV5-1
J: TRBJ2-7
D: .

DNA: TGTGCCAGCAGTTTATGGGACAGCAATTCACCCCTCCACTTT
CDR3: CASSLWDSNSPLHF
size: .
V: TRBV27
J: TRBJ1-6
D: TRBD1

DNA: TGTGCCAGTAGTTACAGGGGGAACACTGAAGCTTTCTTT
CDR3: CASSYRGNTEAFF
size: .
V: TRBV19
J: TRBJ1-1
D: TRBD1